Included here is one T cell receptor (beta chain) sequence, with context. This clone occurred once. Its antigen specificity is not known. No base quality information exists; no much larger clone differs at one position. Including cysteine and phenylalanine, the CDR3 has 14 amino acids. Just the 42-base CDR3 DNA is kept, in frame starting at base 1. The germline V gene specifies SGHDT as CDR1 and YYEEEE as CDR2. The V end loses 4 bases and the J end loses 4 bases, and a stretch of 14 bases separates them. The method was the immunoSEQ multiplex PCR assay. In TCRdb, the immuneACCESS table is reduced to in-frame sequences with V and J assigned. These tables do not hold every clone; where another copy was compared, an unresolved V gene accounts for under half, and the others remain unexplained. The sample records tens of thousands of clones, 91% of which are singletons. The ten largest clones represent 0.7% to 0.95% of the sample.

The data originate from a study of T cell changes during pregnancy in multiple sclerosis (dated by TCRdb to about 2019). As for the study more broadly: Changes in the T cell repertoire over the course of pregnancy were examined in this study in women with multiple sclerosis.

This receptor was taken from a female donor with multiple sclerosis, enrolled in a pregnancy study. In this chain, TRBV5-6 is recombined with TRBJ1-1; no D gene is confidently identified. The sequencing here drew on peripheral blood, taken in the second trimester of pregnancy. The nucleotides read TGTGCCAGCAGCCCTGAGGTGACCGGCACTGAAGCTTTCTTT. Its coded protein is CASSPEVTGTEAFF.